This T cell receptor (beta chain) appears in the sequencing data of a study of blood T cells in healthy people across ages. Looked up from germline, CDR1 is DFQATT and CDR2 is SNEGSKA (reference sequence). The V gene end was trimmed by 5 bases and the J gene end by 2 bases; junction bases not matched to a gene: 11. The CDR3 has 17 residues. All donors came from Russia, were Caucasian and healthy, and spanned ages roughly 6 to 100. Together with a sample-barcoded 5' primer, a J-beta primer mix was included in a second PCR lasting roughly 6 to 12 cycles. TCRdb re-analysed the 5' RACE reads in MiXCR, keeping a single row per CDR3 protein. The sample holds about 700,000 distinct CDR3 sequences, about 34% seen once.

This sequence was found in an elderly woman in good health. The rearrangement uses TRBV20-1 and TRBJ2-6, with 8 bases matching TRBD1. Sequenced sample: blood. The CDR3 bases are TGCAGTGCTGACGCAGGGGGCGTACCGACTGGGGCCAACGTCCTGACTTTC. Encoded protein: CSADAGGVPTGANVLTF.